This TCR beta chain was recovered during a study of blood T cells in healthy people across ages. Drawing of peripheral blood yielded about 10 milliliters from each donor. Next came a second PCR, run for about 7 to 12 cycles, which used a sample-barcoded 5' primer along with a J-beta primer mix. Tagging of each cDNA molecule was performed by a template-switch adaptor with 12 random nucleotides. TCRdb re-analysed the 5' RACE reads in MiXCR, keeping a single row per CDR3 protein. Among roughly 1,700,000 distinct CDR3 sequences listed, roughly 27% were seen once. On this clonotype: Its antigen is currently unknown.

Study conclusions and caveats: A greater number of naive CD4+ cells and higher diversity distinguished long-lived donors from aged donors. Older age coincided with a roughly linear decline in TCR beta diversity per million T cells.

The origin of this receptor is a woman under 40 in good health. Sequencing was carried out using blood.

The DNA for the CDR3 is TGTGCCAGCAGTTTAAATCCCCTAGCAAGCGATGAGCAGTTCTTC. Protein product: CASSLNPLASDEQFF. V is TRBV27 and J is TRBJ2-1; D may be TRBD2 (5 bases). Germline assignment: CDR1 MNHEY and CDR2 SMNVEV (reference sequence). With 2 bases removed from V and 8 bases from J, the gap between germline ends came to 16 bases. CDR3 length: 15 amino acids.